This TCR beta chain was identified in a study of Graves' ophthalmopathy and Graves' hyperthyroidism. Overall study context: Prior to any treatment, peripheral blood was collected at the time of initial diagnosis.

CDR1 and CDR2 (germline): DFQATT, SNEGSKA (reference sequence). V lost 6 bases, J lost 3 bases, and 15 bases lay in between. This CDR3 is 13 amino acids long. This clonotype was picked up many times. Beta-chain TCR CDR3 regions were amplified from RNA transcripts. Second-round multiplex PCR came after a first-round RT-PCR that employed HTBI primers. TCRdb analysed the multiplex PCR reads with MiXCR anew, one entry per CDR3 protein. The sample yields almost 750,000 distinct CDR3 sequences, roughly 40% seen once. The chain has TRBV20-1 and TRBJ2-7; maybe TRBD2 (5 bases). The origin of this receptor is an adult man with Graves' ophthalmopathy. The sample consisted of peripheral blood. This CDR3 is CSAASGKGYEQYF. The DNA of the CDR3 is TGCAGTGCCGCGTCGGGAAAGGGCTACGAGCAGTACTTC.